These 28 T cell receptor beta chains share one sample of origin, sequenced in a study of naive and memory T cell subsets. An oligonucleotide containing a UMI was ligated to the 3' end of TCR cDNA. Ligated cDNA underwent four rounds of PCR with nested alpha and beta constant region primers and SP2. MiXCR, applied by TCRdb to the UMI-ligation and nested PCR reads, yields one record per CDR3 protein. This sample yields about 25,000 distinct CDR3 sequences, of which 4% to 6.5% are seen a single time; around 7% belongs to the top ten. What was sequenced was blood. The receptors here all came from an adult in good health.

The table lists this clonotype with many counts. The chain employs TRBV25-1 and TRBJ2-3; D is perhaps TRBD1 (5 bases). The germline V and J ends were trimmed by 5 bases and 0 bases, with 9 bases remaining between them. The CDR3 totals 14 residues. Germline CDR1 MGHDK, CDR2 SYGVNS. The CDR3 DNA reads TGTGCCAGCAGTCTAAGGGGTAGCACAGATACGCAGTATTTT. It codes for CASSLRGSTDTQYF.

This clonotype was found many times. V and J are TRBV4-1 and TRBJ2-7; D is possibly TRBD1 (6 bases). Germline CDR1 is MGHRA and CDR2 is YSYEKL. Deletions cut 2 bases from V and 4 bases from J, with 6 bases between. This CDR3 is built from 12 residues. CDR3 loop: CASSQTGYEQYF. CDR3 DNA: TGCGCCAGCAGCCAAACAGGGTACGAGCAGTACTTC.

There are many counts of this clonotype. This chain uses TRBV6-5 with TRBJ1-5; 8 bases line up with TRBD1. With 5 bases clipped from V and 6 bases from J, the junction kept 9 bases outside the gene matches. CDR3 length: 15 amino acids. Germline V gene lookup returns CDR1 MNHEY and CDR2 SVGAGI. The CDR3 reads CASSPTGASVQPQHF. The DNA for the CDR3 is TGTGCCAGCAGTCCGACAGGGGCGTCCGTTCAGCCCCAGCATTTT.

CDR3 region: CAGSGTGLREQFF. In nucleotides, the CDR3 is TGTGCCGGGTCGGGGACAGGGCTAAGGGAGCAGTTCTTC. This chain joins TRBV28 and TRBJ2-1; 9 bases are a match to TRBD1. Germline V gene lookup returns CDR1 MDHEN and CDR2 SYDVKM. V lost 11 bases to trimming and J lost 10 bases; unmatched junction nucleotides: 12. The CDR3 has 13 residues.

This rearrangement joins TRBV14 to TRBJ2-1; D is possibly TRBD2 (5 bases). V shed 0 bases and J shed 6 bases, with 18 bases lying between them. CDR3 length: 17 amino acids. Germline lookup yields CDR1 SGHDN and CDR2 FVKESK. The CDR3 DNA is TGTGCCAGCAGCCAAGAGTTCGGGGTAGGTTTGGCCAATGAGCAGTTCTTC. This translates into CASSQEFGVGLANEQFF.

This clonotype was detected once. The rearrangement uses TRBV28 and TRBJ2-1; D remains unclear. This CDR3 comprises 15 residues. CDR1 MDHEN and CDR2 SYDVKM come from the germline V gene. Trimming removed 2 bases at V and 0 bases at J, with 8 bases between. The CDR3 bases are TGTGCCAGCAGTTTACCCCGGAGCTCCTACAATGAGCAGTTCTTC. Translating it yields CASSLPRSSYNEQFF.

This clonotype has at least ten counts. CDR3 sequence: CASSQRTGFYNSPLHF. CDR3 nucleotides: TGTGCCAGCAGTCAACGAACAGGGTTCTATAATTCACCCCTCCACTTT. The genes are TRBV7-9 and TRBJ1-6; a possible D gene is TRBD1 (6 bases). In germline, CDR1 is SEHNR, CDR2 FQNEAQ (reference sequence). Trimming took 6 bases from V and 3 from J, leaving 15 bases between them. This CDR3 is built from 16 residues.

This clonotype has only a few counts. The chain has TRBV5-1 and TRBJ1-6; tentative D call: TRBD1 (5 bases). Germline V lookup: CDR1 SGHRS, CDR2 YFSETQ. V lost 0 bases to trimming and J lost 5 bases, with 15 bases between them. The CDR3 consists of 17 residues. The CDR3 protein is CASSLVLSTADNSPLHF. CDR3 nucleotide sequence: TGCGCCAGCAGCTTGGTTTTGTCGACAGCAGATAATTCACCCCTCCACTTT.

This clonotype occurred a few times. The chain carries TRBV19 and TRBJ2-7, with 11 bases fitting TRBD2. The germline V gene encodes CDR1 LNHDA and CDR2 SQIVND (reference sequence). V lost 4 bases to trimming and J lost 0 bases; unmatched junction nucleotides: 2. CDR3 size: 15 residues. CDR3 in DNA: TGTGCCAGTAGTACGGGACTAGCGGTCTCCTACGAGCAGTACTTC. Amino acid sequence: CASSTGLAVSYEQYF.

This clonotype was detected many times. V usage is TRBV6-5 and J usage is TRBJ1-2; D is undetermined. Trimming stripped 3 bases from V and 2 bases from J, with 10 bases between. The CDR3 consists of 14 residues. The germline CDR1 and CDR2 sequences are MNHEY and SVGAGI. In DNA, the CDR3 is TGTGCCAGCAGTTATGGGCGGGTGAACTATGGCTACACCTTC. It translates to CASSYGRVNYGYTF.

This clonotype was picked up many times. The V call is TRBV28, the J call TRBJ2-1; 8 positions match TRBD1. This CDR3 spans 16 amino acids. From germline, CDR1 is MDHEN and CDR2 SYDVKM. Trimming removed 3 bases from V and 0 bases from J; junction bases left unmatched: 4. CDR3 sequence: CASSLRTGSSYNEQFF. CDR3 coding DNA: TGTGCCAGCAGTTTGAGGACAGGGAGCTCCTACAATGAGCAGTTCTTC.

The chain links TRBV30 to TRBJ1-4; D unresolved. Trimming pared 2 bases from V and 6 bases from J, leaving 7 bases between. Per germline, CDR1 GTSNPN and CDR2 SVGIG (reference sequence). This CDR3 is built from 12 residues. The CDR3 DNA follows: TGTGCCTGGAGTCGGGTTTATGAAAAACTGTTTTTT. It translates to CAWSRVYEKLFF. Variable domain in full (rest from reference TRBV30 and TRBJ1-4): SQTIHQWPATLVQPVGSPLSLECTVEGTSNPNLYWYRQAAGRGLQLLFYSVGIGQISSEVPQNLSASRPQDRQFILSSKKLLLSDSGFYLCAWSRVYEKLFFGSGTQLSVL.

This clonotype has only a few counts. The chain carries TRBV6-1 and TRBJ1-1; 7 positions agree with TRBD1. Trimming removed 2 bases from V and 8 bases from J; junction bases left unmatched: 5. This CDR3 has 13 amino acids. Germline V CDR1 and CDR2: MNHNS, SASEGT. This chain's CDR3 is CASSESRGQEAFF. Here the CDR3 DNA reads TGTGCCAGCAGTGAAAGTAGGGGACAGGAAGCTTTCTTT.

This clonotype came up many times. The J gene is TRBJ2-5, the V gene TRBV6-5; 7 nucleotides agree with TRBD1. Germline V lookup: CDR1 MNHEY, CDR2 SVGAGI. This CDR3 has 16 amino acids. V lost 5 bases and J lost 3; bases outside the gene matches: 12. CDR3 DNA sequence: TGTGCCAGCAGTCCGCACCGACAGGGACAAAAAGAGACCCAGTACTTC. This translates into CASSPHRQGQKETQYF.

This clonotype has at least ten counts. The CDR3 sequence is CASSYPPGSGGNQPQHF. The CDR3 nucleotides read TGTGCCAGCAGTTACCCTCCGGGGTCGGGGGGCAATCAGCCCCAGCATTTT. The chain couples TRBV6-6 to TRBJ1-5; possible D gene TRBD1, 5 bases. Trimming cost V 2 bases and J 2 bases, with 16 bases left between them. This CDR3 is 17 amino acids long. In germline, CDR1 is MNHNY, CDR2 SVGAGI (reference sequence).

This clonotype was observed at least ten times. This chain links TRBV7-3 with TRBJ2-7; D is perhaps TRBD2 (5 bases). The germline CDR1 and CDR2 sequences are SGHTA and FQGTGA. This CDR3 has 15 amino acids. V was pared by 2 bases and J by 0 bases, with 11 bases between. The CDR3 bases are TGTGCCAGCAGCTTAGAGGGCACTAGCTCCTACGAGCAGTACTTC. The encoded protein is CASSLEGTSSYEQYF.

This clonotype has a count of ten or more. The chain recombines TRBV7-9 with TRBJ2-7, with D possibly matching TRBD2 (6 bases). The V end lost 3 bases, the J end lost 3 bases, and 6 bases lay between the germline ends. Germline V gives CDR1 SEHNR, CDR2 FQNEAQ (reference sequence). The CDR3 has 12 residues. The CDR3 sequence: CASSFSGYEQYF. The CDR3 coding sequence is TGTGCCAGCAGCTTTAGCGGCTACGAGCAGTACTTC.

This clonotype was recorded many times. The CDR3 region is CASSHGGYTF. The CDR3 nucleotides read TGTGCCAGCAGTCACGGGGGCTACACCTTC. The chain is built from TRBV6-2 or TRBV6-3 and TRBJ1-2; D gene unclear. The CDR3 contains 10 residues. Per germline, CDR1 MNHEY and CDR2 SVGEGT. V gave up 5 bases and J gave up 8 bases, with 6 bases separating them.

This clonotype was picked up a small number of times. The chain recombines TRBV7-8 with TRBJ2-1; D gene unclear. With 5 bases removed from V and 0 bases from J, the gap between germline ends came to 14 bases. Germline V CDR1 and CDR2: SGHVS, FQNEAQ. The CDR3 length is 16 residues. The CDR3 DNA sequence: TGTGCCAGCAGCGAATTAGACCGGAGCTCCTACAATGAGCAGTTCTTC. This encodes CASSELDRSSYNEQFF.

This chain links TRBV6-1 with TRBJ1-2, with D uncertain. Germline loops: CDR1 MNHNS, CDR2 SASEGT. V shed 7 bases and J shed 4 bases, with 13 bases lying between them. This CDR3 region has 13 residues. The CDR3: CASTFQSLYGYTF. The CDR3 nucleotides are TGTGCCAGCACCTTCCAATCCCTCTATGGCTACACCTTC.

This clonotype has a count of ten or more. The chain recombines TRBV5-6 with TRBJ2-1; 8 bases fit TRBD2. The CDR3 runs 15 residues. Germline-derived CDR1 and CDR2 are SGHDT and YYEEEE. Trimming cost V 2 bases and J 4 bases; bases outside gene matches: 5. The CDR3 here is CASSFAGGSYNEQFF. CDR3 DNA: TGTGCCAGCAGCTTCGCGGGAGGATCATACAATGAGCAGTTCTTC.

This clonotype appeared many times. The J gene is TRBJ2-7, the V gene TRBV7-2; 7 nucleotides align to TRBD1. V lost 5 bases to trimming and J lost 0 bases; unmatched junction nucleotides: 4. Germline CDR1 is SGHTA and CDR2 is FQGNSA. The CDR3 loop spans 14 amino acids. CDR3 coding DNA: TGTGCCAGCAGCCCGGGACAGAGCTCCTACGAGCAGTACTTC. Its protein is CASSPGQSSYEQYF.

The sample holds many counts of this clonotype. The chain recombines TRBV7-8 with TRBJ2-7; 10 nucleotides align to TRBD2. The ends lost 4 bases at V and 3 bases at J; junction bases unmatched: 15. This CDR3 has 18 residues. Germline V gene data show CDR1 as SGHVS and CDR2 as FQNEAQ. CDR3: CASSSSGASGRGVYEQYF. The CDR3 region has the DNA TGTGCCAGCAGCTCAAGCGGGGCTAGCGGGAGAGGAGTCTACGAGCAGTACTTC.

This clonotype has ten or more counts. This chain uses TRBV6-5 with TRBJ1-1; 7 positions match TRBD1. This CDR3 is built from 14 residues. Germline loops: CDR1 MNHEY, CDR2 SVGAGI. The V gene end was trimmed by 6 bases and the J gene end by 1 base; junction bases not matched to a gene: 5. The CDR3 spells CASRWGQSNTEAFF. Written as DNA, the CDR3 is TGTGCCAGCAGGTGGGGACAGTCGAACACTGAAGCTTTCTTT.

This clonotype was found many times. The chain carries TRBV6-6 and TRBJ2-7, with 8 bases matching TRBD1. The trim removed 2 bases at V and 3 bases at J, leaving 9 bases unmatched. Germline-derived CDR1 and CDR2 are MNHNY and SVGAGI (reference sequence). This CDR3 region has 16 residues. In DNA, the CDR3 is TGTGCCAGCAGTTACGGGACCGGGACAGGCTTCTACGAGCAGTACTTC. Amino acids: CASSYGTGTGFYEQYF.

This clonotype appeared many times. The chain links TRBV7-9 to TRBJ2-7, with 10 nucleotides matching TRBD1. Germline CDR1 SEHNR, CDR2 FQNEAQ (reference sequence). This CDR3 has 17 residues. With 5 bases clipped from V and 4 bases from J, the junction kept 14 bases outside the gene matches. The CDR3 sequence: CASSADRGTSTEYEQYF. The DNA of the CDR3 is TGTGCCAGCAGCGCGGACAGGGGGACATCCACCGAGTACGAGCAGTACTTC.

Ten or more counts support this clonotype. This chain joins TRBV25-1 and TRBJ2-1, with D perhaps TRBD1 (5 bases). The CDR3 is made up of 15 amino acids. Germline lookup yields CDR1 MGHDK and CDR2 SYGVNS. With 3 bases removed from V and 3 bases from J, the gap between germline ends came to 12 bases. In DNA form, the CDR3 reads TGTGCCAGCAGTGATGTAAGGACATTCTACAATGAGCAGTTCTTC. Residues: CASSDVRTFYNEQFF.

Many counts were recorded for this clonotype. The CDR3 coding sequence is TGTGCCAGCAGTTACACCACAGATACGCAGTATTTT. It encodes CASSYTTDTQYF. The chain carries TRBV6-6 and TRBJ2-3, with no clear D. The CDR3 covers 12 residues. The germline V and J ends were trimmed by 2 bases and 2 bases, with 2 bases remaining between them. Germline V lookup: CDR1 MNHNY, CDR2 SVGAGI (reference sequence).